Listed below are T cell receptor beta chains from one sample, sequenced in a study of technical replicates of blood from several donors. Measured with immunoSEQ multiplex PCR; TCRdb has only the in-frame clones, and not every one. In the table there are tens of thousands of clones, roughly 95% of which are singletons. Material for sequencing was T cells isolated from PBMCs. The receptors come from a human donor in good health. Each CDR3 is given with its conserved first and last residue. The D gene is left open where the match is weak. The size field is filled for only some rows; it gives once, few, many or a size class.

size	V	J	D	DNA	CDR3
-	TRBV4-2	TRBJ2-5	TRBD2	TGTGCCAGCAGCGATACACTAGCGCCCGAGACCCAGTACTTC	CASSDTLAPETQYF
once	TRBV28	TRBJ2-3	-	TGTGCCAGCAGTCCCCGGTTGTATAGCACAGATACGCAGTATTTT	CASSPRLYSTDTQYF
-	TRBV19	TRBJ1-2	TRBD1	TGTGCCAGTCAGATCTCCGGGACAGCTAATGGCTACACCTTC	CASQISGTANGYTF
-	TRBV11-2	TRBJ2-2	-	TGTGCCAGCAGCTTAGTTCAGACCGGGGAGCTGTTTTTT	CASSLVQTGELFF
-	TRBV13	TRBJ2-1	-	TGTGCCAGCAGCTTAACAGTGAACAATGAGCAGTTCTTC	CASSLTVNNEQFF
-	TRBV6-5	TRBJ2-1	TRBD1	TGTGCCAGCAGTTACCGAGGGGGCGGTGCCAATGAGCAGTTCTTC	CASSYRGGGANEQFF
-	TRBV4-2	TRBJ2-3	TRBD1	TGTGCCAGCAGCTCGCGACAGGGGGATGGGACGCAGTATTTT	CASSSRQGDGTQYF
-	TRBV18	TRBJ1-1	-	TGTGCCAGCTCACCGGCAGGGTACGCTGAAGCTTTCTTT	CASSPAGYAEAFF
-	TRBV7-9	TRBJ1-5	-	TGTGCCAGCAGCTCACAGGGTAGCAATCAGCCCCAGCATTTT	CASSSQGSNQPQHF
-	TRBV28	TRBJ2-7	TRBD1	TGTGCCAGCAGTGCCGAGGACAGGGGGGTCTACGAGCAGTACTTC	CASSAEDRGVYEQYF
-	TRBV14	TRBJ2-7	-	TGTGCCAGCAGCAACCTGGGGAGTTCTTACGAGCAGTACTTC	CASSNLGSSYEQYF
-	TRBV7-8	TRBJ2-3	-	TGTGCCAGCAGCTTCACAATGAGCACAGATACGCAGTATTTT	CASSFTMSTDTQYF